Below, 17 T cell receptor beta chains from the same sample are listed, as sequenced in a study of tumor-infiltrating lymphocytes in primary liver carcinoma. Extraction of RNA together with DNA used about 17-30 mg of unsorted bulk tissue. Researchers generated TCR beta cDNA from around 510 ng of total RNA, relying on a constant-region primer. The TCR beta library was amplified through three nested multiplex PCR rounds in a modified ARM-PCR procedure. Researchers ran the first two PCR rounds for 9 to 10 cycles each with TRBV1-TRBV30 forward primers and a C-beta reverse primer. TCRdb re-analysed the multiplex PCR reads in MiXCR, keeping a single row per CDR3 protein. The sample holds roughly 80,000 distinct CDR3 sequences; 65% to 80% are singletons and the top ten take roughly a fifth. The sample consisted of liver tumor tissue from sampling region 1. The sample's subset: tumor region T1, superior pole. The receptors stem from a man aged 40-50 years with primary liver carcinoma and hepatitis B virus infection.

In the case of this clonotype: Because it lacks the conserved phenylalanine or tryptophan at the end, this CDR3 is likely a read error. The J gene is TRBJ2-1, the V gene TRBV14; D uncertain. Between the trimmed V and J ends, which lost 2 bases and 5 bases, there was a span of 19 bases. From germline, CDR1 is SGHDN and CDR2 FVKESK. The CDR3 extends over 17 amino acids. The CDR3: CASSQSRLRRRHNEQFI. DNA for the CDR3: TGTGCCAGCAGCCAATCGCGACTGCGCCGGCGGCACAATGAGCAGTTCATC.

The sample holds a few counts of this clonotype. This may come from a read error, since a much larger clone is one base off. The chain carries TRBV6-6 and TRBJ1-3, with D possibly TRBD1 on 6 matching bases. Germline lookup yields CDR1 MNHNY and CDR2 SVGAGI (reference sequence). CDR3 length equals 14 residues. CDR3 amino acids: CDSSRQDSGNTIYF. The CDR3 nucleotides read TGTGACAGCAGTAGACAGGACTCTGGAAACACCATATATTTT.

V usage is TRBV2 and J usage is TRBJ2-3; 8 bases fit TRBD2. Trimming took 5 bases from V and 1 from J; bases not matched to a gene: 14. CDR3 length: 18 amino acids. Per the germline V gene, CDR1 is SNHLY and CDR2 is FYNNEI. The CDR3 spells CASSHVRTSGRRTDTQYF. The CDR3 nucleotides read TGTGCCAGCAGTCACGTTCGGACAAGCGGGAGACGCACAGATACGCAGTATTTT.

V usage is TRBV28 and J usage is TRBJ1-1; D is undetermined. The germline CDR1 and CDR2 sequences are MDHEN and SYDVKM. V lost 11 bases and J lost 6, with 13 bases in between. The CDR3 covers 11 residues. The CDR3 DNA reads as TGTGCCCGTAGCCCCGGGGCTGAAGCTTTCTTT. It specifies CARSPGAEAFF.

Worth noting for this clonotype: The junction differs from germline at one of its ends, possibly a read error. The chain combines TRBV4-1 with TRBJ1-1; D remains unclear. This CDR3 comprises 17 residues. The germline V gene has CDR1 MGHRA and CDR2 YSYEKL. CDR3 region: CTSSLKQPEGMNTEAFF. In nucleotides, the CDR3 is TGCACCAGCAGCCTGAAACAGCCGGAGGGAATGAACACTGAAGCTTTCTTT.

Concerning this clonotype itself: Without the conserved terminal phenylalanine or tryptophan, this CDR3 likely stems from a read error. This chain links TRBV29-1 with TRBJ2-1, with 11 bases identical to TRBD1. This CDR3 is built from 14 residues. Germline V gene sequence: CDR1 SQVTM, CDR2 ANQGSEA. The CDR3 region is CGELPGQGVDEQFL. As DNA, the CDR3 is TGCGGCGAATTGCCGGGACAGGGGGTGGACGAGCAGTTCTTA.

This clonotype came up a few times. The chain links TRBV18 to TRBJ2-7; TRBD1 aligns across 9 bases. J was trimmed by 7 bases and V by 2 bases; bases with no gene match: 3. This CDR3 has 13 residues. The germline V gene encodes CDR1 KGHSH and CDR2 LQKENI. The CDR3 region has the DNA TGTGCCAGCTCACCAGAGGGGACAGGGGAGCAGTACTTC. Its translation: CASSPEGTGEQYF.

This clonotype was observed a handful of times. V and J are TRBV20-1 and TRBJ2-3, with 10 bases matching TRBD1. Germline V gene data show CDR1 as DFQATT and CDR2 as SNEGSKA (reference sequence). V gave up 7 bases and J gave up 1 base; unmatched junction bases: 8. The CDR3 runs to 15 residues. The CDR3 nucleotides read TGCAGTGTTCGACAGGGGGCGATAGGCACAGATACGCAGTATTTT. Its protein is CSVRQGAIGTDTQYF.

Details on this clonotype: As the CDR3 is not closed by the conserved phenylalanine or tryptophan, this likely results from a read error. CDR3 sequence: CASSSRGTRDNKQFL. DNA for the CDR3: TGTGCCAGCAGCTCCCGCGGGACTAGGGACAATAAGCAGTTCTTA. This chain links TRBV5-4 with TRBJ2-1; 8 positions agree with TRBD2. The germline V gene has CDR1 SGHNT and CDR2 YYREEE (reference sequence). This CDR3 comprises 15 residues.

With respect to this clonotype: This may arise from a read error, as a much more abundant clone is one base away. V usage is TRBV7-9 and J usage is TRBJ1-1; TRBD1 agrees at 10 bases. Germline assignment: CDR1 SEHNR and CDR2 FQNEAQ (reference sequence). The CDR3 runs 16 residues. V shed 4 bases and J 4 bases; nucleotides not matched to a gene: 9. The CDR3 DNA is TGTGCCAGCAGCTCGGCTCCCTGGACAGGGGGCACTGAAGCTTTCTTT. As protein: CASSSAPWTGGTEAFF.

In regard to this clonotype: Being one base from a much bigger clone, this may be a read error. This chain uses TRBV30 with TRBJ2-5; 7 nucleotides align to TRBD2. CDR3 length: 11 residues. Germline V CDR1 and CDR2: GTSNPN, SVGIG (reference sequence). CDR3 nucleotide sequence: TGTGCGCGGGGGATAGGCGAGACCCAGTACTTC. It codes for CARGIGETQYF.

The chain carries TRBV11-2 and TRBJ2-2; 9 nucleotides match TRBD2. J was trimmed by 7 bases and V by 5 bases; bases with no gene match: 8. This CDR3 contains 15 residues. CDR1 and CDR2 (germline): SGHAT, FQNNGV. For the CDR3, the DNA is TGTGCCAGCAGCATGGTAGCGGGAGTATACGGGGAGCTGTTTTTT. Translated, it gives CASSMVAGVYGELFF.

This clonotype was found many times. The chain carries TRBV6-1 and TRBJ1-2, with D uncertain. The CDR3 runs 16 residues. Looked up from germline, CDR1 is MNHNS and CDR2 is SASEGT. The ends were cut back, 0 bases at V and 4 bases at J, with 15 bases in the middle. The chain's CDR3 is CASSEALWGVAYGYTF. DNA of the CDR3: TGTGCCAGCAGTGAAGCGCTCTGGGGAGTAGCCTATGGCTACACCTTC.

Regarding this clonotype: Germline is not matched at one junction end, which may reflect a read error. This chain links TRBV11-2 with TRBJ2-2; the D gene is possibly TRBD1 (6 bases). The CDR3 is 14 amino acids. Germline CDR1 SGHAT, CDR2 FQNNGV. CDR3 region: CASSLNRDTGEPSF. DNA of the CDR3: TGTGCCAGCAGCTTAAATCGGGACACCGGGGAGCCGTCTTTT.

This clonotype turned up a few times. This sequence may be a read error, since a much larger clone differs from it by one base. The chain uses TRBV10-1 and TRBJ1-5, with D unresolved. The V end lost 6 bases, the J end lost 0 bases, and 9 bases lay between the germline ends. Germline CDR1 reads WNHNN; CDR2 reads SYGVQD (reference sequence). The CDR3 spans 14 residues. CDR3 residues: CASSPIGSNQPQHF. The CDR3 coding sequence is TGCGCCAGCAGCCCCATTGGTAGCAATCAGCCCCAGCATTTT.

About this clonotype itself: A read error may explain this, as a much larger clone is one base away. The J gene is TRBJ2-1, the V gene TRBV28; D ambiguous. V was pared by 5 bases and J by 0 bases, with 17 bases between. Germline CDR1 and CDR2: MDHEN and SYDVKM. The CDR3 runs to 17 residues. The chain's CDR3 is CASSAETRPNSYNEQFF. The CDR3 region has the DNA TGTGCCAGCAGTGCTGAAACCCGACCGAACTCCTACAATGAGCAGTTCTTC. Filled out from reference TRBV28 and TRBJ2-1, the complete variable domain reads DVKVTQSSRYLVKRTGEKVFLECVQDMDHENMFWYRQDPGLGLRLIYFSYDVKMKEKGDIPEGYSVSREKKERFSLILESASTNQTSMYLCASSAETRPNSYNEQFFGPGTRLTVL.

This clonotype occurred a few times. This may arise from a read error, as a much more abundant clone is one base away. Here the CDR3 reads CANSQGYSNQPQHF. The CDR3 DNA follows: TGCGCCAACAGCCAGGGGTATAGCAATCAGCCCCAGCATTTT. The chain joins TRBV4-1 to TRBJ1-5; TRBD1 is a possible D gene (6 bases). The CDR3 runs 14 residues. Germline V lookup: CDR1 MGHRA, CDR2 YSYEKL.